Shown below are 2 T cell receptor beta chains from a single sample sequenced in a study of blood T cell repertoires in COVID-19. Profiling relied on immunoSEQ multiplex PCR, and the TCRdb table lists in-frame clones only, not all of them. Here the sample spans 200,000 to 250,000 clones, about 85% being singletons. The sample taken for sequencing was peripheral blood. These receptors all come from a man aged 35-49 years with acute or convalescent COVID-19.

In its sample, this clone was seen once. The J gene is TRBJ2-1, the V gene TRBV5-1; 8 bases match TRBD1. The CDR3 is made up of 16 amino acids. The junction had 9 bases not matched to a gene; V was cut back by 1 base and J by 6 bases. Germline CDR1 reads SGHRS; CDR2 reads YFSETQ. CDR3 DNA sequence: TGCGCCAGCAGCTTGCTCCGGACAGGGTATGGCAATGAGCAGTTCTTC. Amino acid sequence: CASSLLRTGYGNEQFF.

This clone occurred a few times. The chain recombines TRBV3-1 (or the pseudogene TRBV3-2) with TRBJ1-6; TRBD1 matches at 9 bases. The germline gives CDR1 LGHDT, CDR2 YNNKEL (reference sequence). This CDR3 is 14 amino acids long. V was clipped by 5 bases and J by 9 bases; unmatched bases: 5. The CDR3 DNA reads TGTGCCAGCAGCGGGACAGGGTTTGGTTCACCCCTCCACTTT. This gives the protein CASSGTGFGSPLHF.